The following is a T cell receptor beta chain sequence with its context. The data were taken from a study of blood T cell repertoires in COVID-19. Whole-study context: Sites in the United States, Italy and Spain provided acute and convalescent COVID-19 samples. The analysed material was cDNA or gDNA that came from T cells, B-cell-depleted T cells, or PBMCs.

The authors' processing: Counts of nucleated cells, estimated from reference gene primer amplification, were obtained. Data came from immunoSEQ multiplex PCR; TCRdb stores just in-frame clones and leaves some out. V, J and clone size were drawn from that table, and D and trimming were deduced from the DNA. There are under 200,000 clones in the sample; approximately 79% occur only once, and 15% to 20% lies in the top ten. After removal of 0 bases from V and 1 base from J, the junction contained 5 bases not matched to a gene. The CDR3 has 19 amino acids. Germline loops: CDR1 SGHVS, CDR2 FQNEAQ. The material sequenced was peripheral blood. The receptor was derived from a man aged 55 to 70 with active or convalescent COVID-19. The chain employs TRBV7-8 and TRBJ2-2; 13 positions match TRBD2. CDR3 DNA sequence: TGTGCCAGCAGCTTAGCGCGGAGACTAGCGGGAGGGAACACCGGGGAGCTGTTTTTT. It codes for CASSLARRLAGGNTGELFF.